The 18 T cell receptor beta chains presented below share a single source sample, sequenced in a study of blood T cell repertoires in COVID-19. Some clones are missing from TCRdb's copy, which holds only in-frame ones; the method was immunoSEQ multiplex PCR. The sample has more than 300,000 clones, over 75% seen once. The sample consisted of PBMCs or T cells enriched from blood (not recorded which). The receptor source for this set is a man aged 30-40 years who had recovered from COVID-19.

The V and J genes are TRBV6-5 and TRBJ1-5; D not resolved. The V and J ends lost 6 bases and 1 base respectively, with 7 bases between them. Looked up from germline, CDR1 is MNHEY and CDR2 is SVGAGI. The CDR3 spans 13 residues. DNA of the CDR3: TGTGCCAGCAGCCAGTGGAGCAATCAGCCCCAGCATTTT. Translated: CASSQWSNQPQHF.

This chain connects TRBV28 to TRBJ1-5; tentative D call: TRBD1 (6 bases). The CDR3 has 14 residues. Germline-derived CDR1 and CDR2 are MDHEN and SYDVKM. Deletions cut 6 bases from V and 6 bases from J, with 15 bases between. For the CDR3, the DNA is TGTGCCAGCAGGCCCTACAGGGCAGGTCAGCCCCAGCATTTT. Protein: CASRPYRAGQPQHF.

The genes are TRBV11-2 and TRBJ2-7, with 8 bases identical to TRBD2. Germline V gene sequence: CDR1 SGHAT, CDR2 FQNNGV. The CDR3 runs 13 residues. V gave up 3 bases and J gave up 4 bases; unmatched junction bases: 2. CDR3 sequence reads: CASSFPGGYEQYF. CDR3 DNA sequence: TGTGCCAGCAGCTTCCCGGGGGGGTACGAGCAGTACTTC.

This rearrangement joins TRBV21-1 to TRBJ2-5; the D call of TRBD2 is as the table states it, not checked on the DNA. TRBV21-1 corresponds to a pseudogene. The CDR3 contains 14 residues. For the CDR3, the DNA is TGTGCCAGCAGCCTCGGGGGGTTGGGGGAGACCCAGTACTTC. This encodes CASSLGGLGETQYF.

The J gene is TRBJ1-1, the V gene TRBV12-3 or TRBV12-4; the D gene is possibly TRBD1 (5 bases). The CDR3 is 13 amino acids. V lost 3 bases and J lost 3, with 8 bases in between. The CDR3 DNA is TGTGCCAGCAGTTTCGGGGGACACACTGAAGCTTTCTTT. Translation gives CASSFGGHTEAFF.

This chain links TRBV3-1 (or the pseudogene TRBV3-2) with TRBJ1-1, with D perhaps matching TRBD1 (5 bases). V shed 1 base and J shed 0 bases, with 12 bases lying between them. The V gene's germline CDR1 is LGHDT and CDR2 YNNKEL (reference sequence). This CDR3 has 16 amino acids. CDR3 in amino acids: CASSQGLGGLNTEAFF. CDR3 DNA: TGTGCCAGCAGCCAAGGGCTGGGGGGGTTGAACACTGAAGCTTTCTTT.

The chain has TRBV19 and TRBJ1-5; maybe TRBD1 (6 bases). This CDR3 spans 12 amino acids. Per germline, CDR1 LNHDA and CDR2 SQIVND (reference sequence). Trimming stripped 6 bases from V and 5 bases from J, with 8 bases between. The CDR3 DNA reads TGTGCCAGTAGCTACAGGGATCAGCCCCAGCATTTT. The encoded protein is CASSYRDQPQHF.

The V gene is TRBV10-2, the J gene TRBJ2-2; D unclear. V was shortened by 6 bases and J by 0 bases, with 14 bases between the two germline ends. This CDR3 has 16 residues. The germline V gene encodes CDR1 WSHSY and CDR2 SAAADI. CDR3 DNA: TGCGCCAGCAGCCCCCACTGGGCAACGAACACCGGGGAGCTGTTTTTT. This translates into CASSPHWATNTGELFF.

The J gene is TRBJ2-2, the V gene TRBV4-1; D is uncertain. The CDR3 has 11 amino acids. V lost 4 bases, J lost 7 bases, and 4 bases lay in between. CDR1 is MGHRA, CDR2 YSYEKL, per germline. For the CDR3, the DNA is TGCGCCAGCAGCCTCCTCGGGGAGCTGTTTTTT. Its translation is CASSLLGELFF.

The chain has TRBV9 and TRBJ2-1; a weak D match, TRBD2 (6 bases). V was clipped by 1 base and J by 6 bases, with 11 bases between them. CDR1 and CDR2 (germline): SGDLS, YYNGEE. The CDR3 contains 14 residues. The CDR3 coding sequence is TGTGCCAGCAGCGTACGGGAGCTGGGCAATGAGCAGTTCTTC. Amino acids: CASSVRELGNEQFF.

The chain joins TRBV20-1 to TRBJ2-7; tentatively, D is TRBD1 (6 bases). CDR1 and CDR2 from the germline V gene are DFQATT and SNEGSKA (reference sequence). Between the trimmed V and J ends, which lost 3 bases and 2 bases, there was a span of 11 bases. This CDR3 is 13 amino acids long. The CDR3 is CSASDNRAYEQYF. CDR3 DNA sequence: TGCAGTGCTAGTGACAACAGGGCCTACGAGCAGTACTTC.

This clone occurred once. The rearrangement uses TRBV5-5 and TRBJ1-2; D is ambiguous. This CDR3 is 14 amino acids long. Trimming pared 1 base from V and 0 bases from J, leaving 7 bases between. Germline V gene data show CDR1 as SGHKS and CDR2 as YYEKEE (reference sequence). Here the CDR3 reads CASSLIGANYGYTF. The CDR3 nucleotides read TGTGCCAGCAGCTTGATCGGTGCTAACTATGGCTACACCTTC.

The V call is TRBV7-8, the J call TRBJ2-1, with D unresolved. The ends were cut back, 6 bases at V and 5 bases at J, with 11 bases in the middle. From germline, CDR1 is SGHVS and CDR2 FQNEAQ. The CDR3 has 13 amino acids. CDR3 sequence: CASRHGSNNEQFF. The CDR3 DNA is TGTGCCAGCAGGCATGGTAGTAACAATGAGCAGTTCTTC.

The rearrangement links TRBV6-5 to TRBJ2-2; 7 bases agree with TRBD2. From germline, CDR1 is MNHEY and CDR2 SVGAGI. With V trimmed by 5 bases and J by 12 bases, 9 bases remained unmatched. The CDR3 is 13 amino acids. The CDR3 region is CASSNNGGVQLFF. CDR3 coding DNA: TGTGCCAGCAGTAACAATGGGGGGGTCCAGCTGTTTTTT.

V usage is TRBV11-2 and J usage is TRBJ2-7; TRBD2 agrees at 13 bases. V dropped 5 bases and J dropped 7; count of bases not matched to a gene: 20. Germline V gene lookup returns CDR1 SGHAT and CDR2 FQNNGV. CDR3 length: 19 amino acids. CDR3 sequence: CASSDLRWTSGRNAKEQYF. DNA of the CDR3: TGTGCCAGCAGCGATCTACGTTGGACTAGCGGGAGAAATGCGAAGGAGCAGTACTTC.

This chain connects TRBV6-5 to TRBJ2-3; possible D gene TRBD2, 5 bases. CDR3 length: 15 residues. V lost 7 bases and J lost 3, with 17 bases in between. Per germline, CDR1 MNHEY and CDR2 SVGAGI. CDR3 residues: CASNPTPSRTDTQYF. In DNA, the CDR3 is TGTGCCAGCAACCCAACTCCTAGCAGGACAGATACGCAGTATTTT.

This chain joins TRBV24-1 and TRBJ2-1; 7 nucleotides match TRBD2. The ends lost 7 bases at V and 8 bases at J; junction bases unmatched: 7. CDR1 and CDR2 (germline): KGHDR, SFDVKD. The CDR3 loop spans 13 amino acids. The CDR3 here is CATRVAGDDEQFF. CDR3 in DNA: TGTGCCACCAGGGTGGCGGGAGACGATGAGCAGTTCTTC.

This clone has only one observation. The sample has other DNA sequences that encode this CDR3 too. The chain recombines TRBV6-5 with TRBJ1-1, with unresolved D. The V gene's germline CDR1 is MNHEY and CDR2 SVGAGI. V was trimmed by 2 bases and J by 4 bases, leaving 2 bases between them. The CDR3 is 11 residues long. The CDR3 reads CASSYLTEAFF. The CDR3 nucleotides are TGTGCCAGCAGTTACCTCACTGAAGCTTTCTTT.